At least ten counts were recorded for the clone carrying this TCR beta chain. Because this beta chain is a stray read in a library intended to capture alpha chains, its abundance should not be given much weight. This sample was taken from a study of spatial heterogeneity in lung cancer. TCR cDNA molecules each had a unique molecular identifier. TCRdb itself ran the 5' RACE reads through MiXCR, one entry per CDR3 protein. The sample includes about 13,000 distinct CDR3 sequences, 5% to 5.5% of them seen just once. Specified time point: sample taken at primary tumor resection. From tumor, nontumor lung or frozen PBMC, whole RNA was taken unsorted for sequencing. Untreated early-stage non-small cell lung cancer patients, roughly 72 in total, were the donors. The clonotype originates from a human donor with early-stage non-small cell lung cancer. The material was lung tumor tissue, obtained at surgery.

Here the CDR3 reads CASSTGTSGSGATQYF. DNA of the CDR3: TGTGCCAGCAGCACCGGGACTAGCGGGAGCGGGGCGACCCAGTACTTC. V and J are TRBV5-4 and TRBJ2-5; 14 bases agree with TRBD2. This CDR3 contains 16 residues. From germline, CDR1 is SGHNT and CDR2 YYREEE (reference sequence). Germline trimming cut 4 bases from V and 7 bases from J; bases unmatched to any gene: 9.